The rows below give T cell receptor beta chains drawn from one sample of a study of T cell repertoires in cytomegalovirus infection. TCRdb ran MiXCR on the reads and lists one entry per CDR3 protein. The repertoire includes fewer than 200,000 distinct CDR3 sequences, about an eighth of them detected once, and roughly a quarter sits in the top ten. The sequenced material came from PBMCs. These receptors originate from a human donor in good health (CMV status not recorded). Some clones in this sample may be carry-over from other donors' samples. CDR3s include the opening cysteine and the closing phenylalanine or tryptophan. The order of the fields is V gene, J gene, CDR3 protein.

v_gene: TRBV6-2/TRBV6-3
j_gene: TRBJ2-6
CDR3aa: CAGSLSGANVLTF

v_gene: TRBV4-3
j_gene: TRBJ2-5
CDR3aa: CASSQGLSGGQETQYF

v_gene: TRBV5-1
j_gene: TRBJ2-1
CDR3aa: CASSFADSSYNEQFF

v_gene: TRBV28
j_gene: TRBJ2-5
CDR3aa: CASSSPRGHMKETQYF

v_gene: TRBV7-3
j_gene: TRBJ1-1
CDR3aa: CASSLETGANTEAFF

v_gene: TRBV7-2
j_gene: TRBJ1-5
CDR3aa: CASSHDRAYSNQPQHF

v_gene: TRBV4-1
j_gene: TRBJ2-1
CDR3aa: CASSQTDGSYNEQFF

v_gene: TRBV20-1
j_gene: TRBJ2-1
CDR3aa: CSARDAGTSVRNEQFF

v_gene: TRBV28
j_gene: TRBJ1-2
CDR3aa: CASLDKTNYGYTF

v_gene: TRBV27
j_gene: TRBJ1-5
CDR3aa: CASSLLAPSGNQPQHF

v_gene: TRBV4-1
j_gene: TRBJ1-2
CDR3aa: CASSQDTTPGRGTGGYTF

v_gene: TRBV29-1
j_gene: TRBJ1-1
CDR3aa: CSVSREIEAFF

v_gene: TRBV15
j_gene: TRBJ2-1
CDR3aa: CATSRRQVHNEQFF

v_gene: TRBV7-2
j_gene: TRBJ2-7
CDR3aa: CASSWTSGIYEQYF

v_gene: TRBV2
j_gene: TRBJ1-4
CDR3aa: CASSLRGNEKLFF

v_gene: TRBV7-8
j_gene: TRBJ1-1
CDR3aa: CASSLEGTGNTEAFF

v_gene: TRBV6-1
j_gene: TRBJ1-6
CDR3aa: CASSAQQGASYNSPLHF

v_gene: TRBV4-1
j_gene: TRBJ1-1
CDR3aa: CASSQGRTRGAFF

v_gene: TRBV3-1
j_gene: TRBJ2-2
CDR3aa: CASSQNLAGAGELFF

v_gene: TRBV19
j_gene: TRBJ2-1
CDR3aa: CASSIEATSSYNEQFF

v_gene: TRBV5-5
j_gene: TRBJ1-1
CDR3aa: CASSFSTEAFF

v_gene: TRBV7-2
j_gene: TRBJ2-2
CDR3aa: CASSLAPLANTGELFF